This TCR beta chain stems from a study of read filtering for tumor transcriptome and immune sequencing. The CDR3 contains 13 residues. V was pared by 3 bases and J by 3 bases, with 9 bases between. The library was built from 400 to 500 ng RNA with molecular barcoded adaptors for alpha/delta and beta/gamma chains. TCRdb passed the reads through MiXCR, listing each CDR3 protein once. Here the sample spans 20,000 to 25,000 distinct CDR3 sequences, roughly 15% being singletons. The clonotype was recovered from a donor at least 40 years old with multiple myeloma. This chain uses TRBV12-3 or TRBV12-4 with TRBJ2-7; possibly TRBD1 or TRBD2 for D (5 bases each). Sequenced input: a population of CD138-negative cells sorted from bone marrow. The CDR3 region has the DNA TGTGCCAGCAGTTTCCGGGACGACTACGAGCAGTACTTC. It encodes CASSFRDDYEQYF.